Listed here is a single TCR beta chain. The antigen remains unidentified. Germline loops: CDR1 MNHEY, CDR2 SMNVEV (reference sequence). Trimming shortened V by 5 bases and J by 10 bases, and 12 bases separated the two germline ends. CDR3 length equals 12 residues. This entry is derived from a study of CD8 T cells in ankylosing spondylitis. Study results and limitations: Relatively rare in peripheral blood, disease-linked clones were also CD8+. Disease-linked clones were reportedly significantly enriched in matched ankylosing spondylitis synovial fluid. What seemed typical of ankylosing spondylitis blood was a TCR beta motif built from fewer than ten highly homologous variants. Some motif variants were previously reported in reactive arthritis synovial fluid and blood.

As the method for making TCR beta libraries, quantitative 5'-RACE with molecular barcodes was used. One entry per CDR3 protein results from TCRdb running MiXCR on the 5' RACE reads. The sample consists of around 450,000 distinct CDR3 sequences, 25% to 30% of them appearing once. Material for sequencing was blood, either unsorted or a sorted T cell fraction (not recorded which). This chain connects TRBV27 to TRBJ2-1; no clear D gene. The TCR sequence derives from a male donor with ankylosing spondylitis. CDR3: CASSPPSGEQFF. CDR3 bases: TGTGCCAGCAGTCCGCCATCCGGGGAGCAGTTCTTC.